The 24 T cell receptor beta chains in this list originate from one sample, sequenced in a study of shared clonotypes between healthy human individuals. Sequencing was performed with immunoSEQ multiplex PCR; in TCRdb, only in-frame clones are kept and a portion is missing. This table holds around 750,000 clones, 74% found once. The sample consisted of memory CD4+ T cells sorted from blood. Described subset: CD45RA-negative fraction. Source of these receptors: a woman aged 30 to 39 in good health.

The chain joins TRBV18 to TRBJ1-1; TRBD1 is a possible D gene (6 bases). Deletions cut 4 bases from V and 4 bases from J, with 16 bases between. The CDR3 runs 15 residues. The germline V gene has CDR1 KGHSH and CDR2 LQKENI. The CDR3 protein is CASSLKGQIGTEAFF. The DNA of the CDR3 is TGTGCCAGCTCACTCAAAGGACAGATCGGCACTGAAGCTTTCTTT.

This clone has a handful of counts. The genes are TRBV6-1 and TRBJ2-7; no reliable D call. Trimming left V 2 bases short and J 0 bases short, with 5 bases between. The CDR3 runs 13 residues. Germline loops: CDR1 MNHNS, CDR2 SASEGT. The CDR3 here is CASSERYSYEQYF. As DNA, the CDR3 is TGTGCCAGCAGTGAAAGGTACTCCTACGAGCAGTACTTC.

The chain joins TRBV28 to TRBJ2-5; the match to TRBD1 covers 8 bases. Losses at the gene ends were 6 bases for V and 3 bases for J; bases not matched to a gene: 3. Looked up from germline, CDR1 is MDHEN and CDR2 is SYDVKM. The CDR3 extends over 13 amino acids. The CDR3, as DNA: TGTGCCAGCAGCCGGGACAGGAAAGAGACCCAGTACTTC. Translation gives CASSRDRKETQYF.

This clone appeared a few times. This chain links TRBV28 with TRBJ1-5; the match to TRBD1 covers 7 bases. Trimming cost V 2 bases and J 7 bases; bases outside gene matches: 5. This CDR3 has 14 residues. Germline CDR1 reads MDHEN; CDR2 reads SYDVKM. The CDR3 coding sequence is TGTGCCAGCAGTTTAGCCCAGGGGGGCCAGCCCCAGCATTTT. Translated, it gives CASSLAQGGQPQHF.

The V gene is TRBV30, the J gene TRBJ2-6; D not certain. Germline CDR1 and CDR2: GTSNPN and SVGIG (reference sequence). V lost 5 bases and J lost 0, with 8 bases in between. The CDR3 length is 14 residues. The CDR3 reads CAWGPLSGANVLTF. The CDR3 DNA reads TGTGCCTGGGGACCGCTCTCTGGGGCCAACGTCCTGACTTTC.

The V gene is TRBV2, the J gene TRBJ2-1; D uncertain. Germline assignment: CDR1 SNHLY and CDR2 FYNNEI. This CDR3 spans 13 amino acids. V was clipped by 8 bases and J by 1 base, with 9 bases between them. This CDR3 reads CASWKGSYNEQFF. CDR3 DNA sequence: TGTGCCAGCTGGAAGGGTTCCTACAATGAGCAGTTCTTC. Full variable domain (outside the CDR3, taken from reference TRBV2 and TRBJ2-1): EPEVTQTPSHQVTQMGQEVILRCVPISNHLYFYWYRQILGQKVEFLVSFYNNEISEKSEIFDDQFSVERPDGSNFTLKIRSTKLEDSAMYFCASWKGSYNEQFFGPGTRLTVL.

The rearrangement links TRBV7-9 to TRBJ2-1; weak D call: TRBD2 (5 bases). V was shortened by 5 bases and J by 4 bases, with 15 bases between the two germline ends. CDR1 SEHNR and CDR2 FQNEAQ come from the germline V gene (reference sequence). The CDR3 loop spans 15 amino acids. The CDR3 spells CASSRDGNLYNEQFF. CDR3 DNA sequence: TGTGCCAGCAGCAGAGACGGGAACCTTTACAATGAGCAGTTCTTC.

The V call is TRBV28, the J call TRBJ1-4; unclear D gene. This CDR3 has 14 amino acids. CDR1 and CDR2 (germline): MDHEN, SYDVKM. V lost 2 bases to trimming and J lost 4 bases, with 8 bases between them. The chain's CDR3 is CASSLTGFNEKLFF. Written as DNA, the CDR3 is TGTGCCAGCAGTTTAACCGGGTTTAATGAAAAACTGTTTTTT.

The sample holds a few counts of this clone. This chain joins TRBV5-1 and TRBJ2-5; D unclear. The CDR3 is 14 amino acids. In germline, CDR1 is SGHRS, CDR2 YFSETQ. V lost 3 bases, J lost 1 base, and 10 bases lay in between. CDR3 bases: TGCGCCAGCAGCTGGGAAACAGCCCAAGAGACCCAGTACTTC. This sequence encodes CASSWETAQETQYF.

This clone was recorded a few times. The rearrangement links TRBV27 to TRBJ1-2; no reliable D call. The CDR3 is 13 amino acids. Germline CDR1 and CDR2: MNHEY and SMNVEV (reference sequence). V was cut by 7 bases and J by 0 bases, with 9 bases left in between. CDR3 DNA: TGTGCCAGCACGGAGGGTCCTAACTATGGCTACACCTTC. Translated, it gives CASTEGPNYGYTF.

As regards this clone: Within the sample, other DNA sequences also encode this same CDR3. The chain links TRBV28 to TRBJ1-1; no reliable D call. This CDR3 spans 12 amino acids. V dropped 6 bases and J dropped 0 bases, with 5 bases sitting between them. The germline CDR1 and CDR2 sequences are MDHEN and SYDVKM. CDR3 DNA sequence: TGTGCCAGCAGCCAAATGAACACTGAAGCTTTCTTT. It translates to CASSQMNTEAFF.

This clone was picked up a small number of times. The chain joins TRBV7-9 to TRBJ2-1; 9 bases align to TRBD1. Germline values: CDR1 SEHNR, CDR2 FQNEAQ (reference sequence). The CDR3 has 14 residues. V was clipped by 11 bases and J by 6 bases; unmatched bases: 11. The CDR3 protein is CAASVGQGSNEQFF. CDR3 nucleotide sequence: TGTGCCGCCTCGGTGGGACAGGGATCCAATGAGCAGTTCTTC.

V usage is TRBV9 and J usage is TRBJ2-2; D is undetermined. V lost 0 bases and J lost 6, with 6 bases in between. The length of the CDR3 is 13 residues. Germline assignment: CDR1 SGDLS and CDR2 YYNGEE. The CDR3: CASSVGEAGELFF. CDR3 in DNA: TGTGCCAGCAGCGTAGGTGAGGCCGGGGAGCTGTTTTTT. The full variable domain, completed using reference TRBV9 and TRBJ2-2, is DSGVTQTPKHLITATGQRVTLRCSPRSGDLSVYWYQQSLDQGLQFLIQYYNGEERAKGNILERFSAQQFPDLHSELNLSSLELGDSALYFCASSVGEAGELFFGEGSRLTVL.

There are a few counts of this clone. CDR3 region: CASTPLSAENTDTQYF. The CDR3 nucleotides read TGTGCCAGCACCCCCCTTTCGGCGGAGAACACAGATACGCAGTATTTT. The rearrangement joins TRBV28 to TRBJ2-3, with D hard to call. CDR3 length: 16 residues. The V end lost 7 bases, the J end lost 2 bases, and 19 bases lay between the germline ends. Germline CDR1 and CDR2: MDHEN and SYDVKM.

The gene calls are TRBV28 and TRBJ1-2; 12 bases are shared with TRBD1. CDR1 is MDHEN and CDR2 is SYDVKM in the germline V gene. The CDR3 is 16 amino acids. V dropped 7 bases and J dropped 2; count of bases not matched to a gene: 8. In nucleotides, the CDR3 is TGTGCCAGCATTATCCGTGGGACAGGGGGCAACTATGGCTACACCTTC. Protein product: CASIIRGTGGNYGYTF.

The rearrangement joins TRBV7-2 to TRBJ1-1; D not certain. The ends were cut back, 4 bases at V and 6 bases at J, with 12 bases in the middle. Germline-derived CDR1 and CDR2 are SGHTA and FQGNSA. The CDR3 runs 13 residues. The CDR3, as DNA: TGTGCCAGCAGCTATCTAATTGCGGCTGAAGCTTTCTTT. This codes for CASSYLIAAEAFF.

The chain uses TRBV6-1 and TRBJ2-5; 7 bases are shared with TRBD1. CDR1 is MNHNS and CDR2 is SASEGT in the germline V gene. The CDR3 covers 14 residues. V trimming: 6 bases; J trimming: 4 bases; junction bases outside the gene matches: 8. In DNA form, the CDR3 reads TGTGCCAGCAGGATACAGGGGTTCGGAGAGACCCAGTACTTC. Amino acid sequence: CASRIQGFGETQYF.

The rearrangement joins TRBV5-6 to TRBJ2-1; D remains unclear. CDR1 and CDR2 from the germline V gene are SGHDT and YYEEEE. Trimming stripped 0 bases from V and 7 bases from J, with 17 bases between. There are 16 residues in the CDR3. The DNA of the CDR3 is TGTGCCAGCAGCTTGGATGCGACAAACTCGCGGAATGAGCAGTTCTTC. The encoded protein is CASSLDATNSRNEQFF.

V is TRBV2 and J is TRBJ2-6; D possibly corresponds to TRBD1 (6 bases). The germline CDR1 and CDR2 sequences are SNHLY and FYNNEI. Trimming removed 6 bases from V and 3 bases from J, with 6 bases in between. The CDR3 loop spans 13 amino acids. CDR3 nucleotides: TGTGCCAGCAGACAGGGTGGGGCCAACGTCCTGACTTTC. This sequence encodes CASRQGGANVLTF. Combining the CDR3 with reference TRBV2 and TRBJ2-6 gives the whole variable domain EPEVTQTPSHQVTQMGQEVILRCVPISNHLYFYWYRQILGQKVEFLVSFYNNEISEKSEIFDDQFSVERPDGSNFTLKIRSTKLEDSAMYFCASRQGGANVLTFGAGSRLTVL.

This clone was counted a single time. The chain has TRBV11-3 and TRBJ1-1; a possible D gene is TRBD1 (6 bases). CDR1 and CDR2 from the germline V gene are SGHNT and YENEEA. V gave up 6 bases and J gave up 3 bases, with 11 bases separating them. There are 13 residues in the CDR3. CDR3 DNA sequence: TGTGCCAGCAGGCGACAGGCTGACACTGAAGCTTTCTTT. Its protein is CASRRQADTEAFF. Together with reference TRBV11-3 and TRBJ1-1, the CDR3 gives the full variable domain: EAGVVQSPRYKIIEKKQPVAFWCNPISGHNTLYWYLQNLGQGPELLIRYENEEAVDDSQLPKDRFSAERLKGVDSTLKIQPAELGDSAVYLCASRRQADTEAFFGQGTRLTVV.

The V and J genes are TRBV11-3 and TRBJ2-1, with D perhaps TRBD1 (6 bases). Germline-derived CDR1 and CDR2 are SGHNT and YENEEA. The CDR3 runs 15 residues. V was cut by 3 bases and J by 0 bases, with 9 bases left in between. In DNA, the CDR3 is TGTGCCAGCAGCTTCGGACAGAGCTCCTACAATGAGCAGTTCTTC. It codes for CASSFGQSSYNEQFF.

This clone was detected ten times or more. J is TRBJ2-3 and V is TRBV7-2, with 8 bases aligning to TRBD2. The trim removed 7 bases at V and 0 bases at J, leaving 6 bases unmatched. CDR1 is SGHTA and CDR2 is FQGNSA in the germline V gene. CDR3 length equals 15 residues. This CDR3 is CASILSGGSTDTQYF. In DNA, the CDR3 is TGTGCCAGCATCCTCAGCGGGGGAAGCACAGATACGCAGTATTTT.

With respect to this clone: Other DNA variants within this sample encode the same CDR3. The V gene is TRBV6-1, the J gene TRBJ2-1, with TRBD1 matching over 9 bases. The V gene's germline CDR1 is MNHNS and CDR2 SASEGT. V trimming: 4 bases; J trimming: 7 bases; junction bases outside the gene matches: 2. This CDR3 region has 13 residues. This chain's CDR3 is CASSGTGVNEQFF. As DNA, the CDR3 is TGTGCCAGCAGTGGGACAGGGGTGAATGAGCAGTTCTTC.

This rearrangement joins TRBV19 to TRBJ2-1; TRBD2 matches 11 bases. CDR1 is LNHDA and CDR2 is SQIVND in the germline V gene (reference sequence). The J segment lost 4 bases and the V segment lost 3 bases, leaving 5 bases of the junction unmatched. The length of the CDR3 is 16 residues. The CDR3 sequence: CASSMSGTSGYNEQFF. Written as DNA, the CDR3 is TGTGCCAGTAGTATGTCCGGGACTAGCGGTTACAATGAGCAGTTCTTC.